This T cell receptor (beta chain) is drawn from a study of cytomegalovirus exposure and HLA in healthy donors. On this clone itself: No antigen is known for it.

The PCR used 60 Vbeta and 13 Jbeta primers. The method was immunoSEQ multiplex PCR; TCRdb's version includes in-frame clones alone and lacks a portion of them. The sample yields tens of thousands of clones, about 78% seen once. Study results and limitations: For presence/absence analyses, sequencing depth was assumed to be roughly uniform across donors. TCR beta V- and J-gene trimming, according to a later analysis, was linked to a missense DCLRE1C variant. It was in a later analysis that TCR association rates were seen to vary by HLA locus, highest for DRB1 and lowest for HLA-C. The authors judged a highly shared variant cluster likely a sequencing artifact.

The material sequenced was PBMCs. The TCR originated in a middle-aged man in good health and CMV-seronegative.

The DNA for the CDR3 is TGTGCCAGCCTACCCTCCGACTATGATGGGACAGGGCGAGATGAGCAGTTCTTC. Protein: CASLPSDYDGTGRDEQFF. The chain couples TRBV2 to TRBJ2-1, with 9 bases matching TRBD1. V shed 8 bases and J 8 bases; nucleotides not matched to a gene: 22. Germline lookup yields CDR1 SNHLY and CDR2 FYNNEI. The CDR3 is 18 residues long.